This TCR beta chain was sequenced for a study of shared clonotypes between healthy human individuals. The V and J ends lost 6 bases and 2 bases respectively, with 11 bases between them. This CDR3 is 14 amino acids long. Germline CDR1 is MNHEY and CDR2 is SVGAGI. There are a few counts of this clone. Positive CCR7 selection of CD45RO-negative cells yielded the naive CD8 cells, and terminally differentiated effector memory CD45RA+ cells were excluded. The protocol was immunoSEQ multiplex PCR, while the TCRdb copy is restricted to in-frame clones and leaves out a portion. The sample lists over 2 million clones, about 95% occurring once.

This clonotype was obtained from a man younger than 30 in good health. This chain uses TRBV6-5 with TRBJ2-1, with D perhaps TRBD1 (6 bases). The specimen sequenced was naive CD8+ T cells sorted from blood. CDR3 DNA: TGTGCCAGCAGCCAGCAGGGGACCTACAATGAGCAGTTCTTC. Residues: CASSQQGTYNEQFF.